The 8 T cell receptor beta chains given below trace back to one sample, sequenced in a study of OX40 agonist ivuxolimab in advanced cancers. Only in-frame clones appear in the TCRdb table, and some are missing; sequencing was by immunoSEQ multiplex PCR. There are about 46,000 clones in the sample; 80% to 90% occur only once, and about 12% lies in the top ten. Sequencing used CD4+ or CD8+ T cells sorted from blood, obtained in a trial of the OX40 agonist ivuxolimab. The receptors come from an adult with an advanced solid tumor such as melanoma, head and neck, liver or kidney cancer.

The chain joins TRBV5-1 to TRBJ2-7; 8 nucleotides match TRBD1. This CDR3 is built from 15 residues. CDR1 and CDR2 (germline): SGHRS, YFSETQ. The ends lost 6 bases at V and 1 base at J; junction bases unmatched: 9. CDR3 amino acids: CASTPWTGSSYEQYF. The DNA of the CDR3 is TGCGCCAGCACCCCCTGGACAGGGTCATCCTACGAGCAGTACTTC.

This chain connects TRBV13 to TRBJ2-7; 8 bases are shared with TRBD1. This CDR3 is 15 amino acids long. With V trimmed by 2 bases and J by 3 bases, 6 bases remained unmatched. The germline V gene has CDR1 PRHDT and CDR2 FYEKMQ (reference sequence). The CDR3 bases are TGTGCCAGCAGCTTACAGGGGGCGCGTGTCTACGAGCAGTACTTC. Translating it yields CASSLQGARVYEQYF. The entire variable domain, with the rest obtained from reference TRBV13 and TRBJ2-7, is as follows: AAGVIQSPRHLIKEKRETATLKCYPIPRHDTVYWYQQGPGQDPQFLISFYEKMQSDKGSIPDRFSAQQFSDYHSELNMSSLELGDSALYFCASSLQGARVYEQYFGPGTRLTVT.

This clone is termed medium-sized. This sequence joins TRBV4-2 and TRBJ2-7; D is ambiguous. The germline V gene has CDR1 LGHNA and CDR2 YNFKEQ. Trimming took off 0 bases at V and 0 bases at J, with 9 bases between the two ends. The CDR3 is 15 residues long. The CDR3 loop is CASSQEPYISYEQYF. The CDR3 DNA reads TGTGCCAGCAGCCAAGAGCCCTACATCTCCTACGAGCAGTACTTC.

The genes are TRBV29-1 and TRBJ1-1; TRBD1 agrees at 12 bases. Germline CDR1 reads SQVTM; CDR2 reads ANQGSEA. The CDR3 is 12 residues long. In DNA, the CDR3 is TGCAGGGGGGACAGGGGGCCCTCTGAAGCTTTCTTT. It is translated as CRGDRGPSEAFF.

This clone came up a few times. The rearrangement uses TRBV7-9 and TRBJ2-3, with D possibly being TRBD2 (6 bases). CDR1 and CDR2 from the germline V gene are SEHNR and FQNEAQ (reference sequence). The CDR3 is made up of 14 amino acids. Trimming removed 2 bases from V and 4 bases from J, with 10 bases in between. Written as DNA, the CDR3 is TGTGCCAGCAGCTTACGGCGGGGCGCAGATACGCAGTATTTT. Its protein is CASSLRRGADTQYF.

The CDR3 DNA reads TGTGCCAGCAGTGCTAGCGGGAGCTACTACGAGCAGTACTTC. Residues: CASSASGSYYEQYF. The chain links TRBV27 to TRBJ2-7, with 10 nucleotides matching TRBD2. The CDR3 covers 14 residues. Trimming cost V 5 bases and J 3 bases; bases outside gene matches: 4. The germline gives CDR1 MNHEY, CDR2 SMNVEV (reference sequence).

CDR3 sequence: CASSRNSYEQYF. CDR3 nucleotides: TGTGCCAGCAGTCGAAACAGTTACGAGCAGTACTTC. V and J are TRBV6-5 and TRBJ2-7; no firm D call. The CDR3 consists of 12 residues. CDR1 and CDR2 from the germline V gene are MNHEY and SVGAGI. Trimming cost V 5 bases and J 4 bases, with 9 bases left between them.

The rearrangement uses TRBV25-1 and TRBJ2-2; the D gene is possibly TRBD1 (5 bases). Deletions cut 0 bases from V and 3 bases from J, with 8 bases between. The germline CDR1 and CDR2 sequences are MGHDK and SYGVNS. The CDR3 length is 15 residues. As DNA, the CDR3 is TGTGCCAGCAGTGAATACAGGGTTGACACCGGGGAGCTGTTTTTT. This sequence encodes CASSEYRVDTGELFF.